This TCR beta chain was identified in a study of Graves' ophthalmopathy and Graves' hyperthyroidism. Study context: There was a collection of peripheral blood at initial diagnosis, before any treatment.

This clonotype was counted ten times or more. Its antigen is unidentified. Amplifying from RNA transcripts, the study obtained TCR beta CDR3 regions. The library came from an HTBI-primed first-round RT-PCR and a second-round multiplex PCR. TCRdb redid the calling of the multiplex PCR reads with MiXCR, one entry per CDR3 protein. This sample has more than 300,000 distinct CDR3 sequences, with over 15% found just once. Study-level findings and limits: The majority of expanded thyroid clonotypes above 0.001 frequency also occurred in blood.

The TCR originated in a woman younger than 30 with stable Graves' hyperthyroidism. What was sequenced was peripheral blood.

CDR3 region: CASSFGQGAFGYGYTF. The CDR3 nucleotides read TGTGCCAGCAGTTTCGGCCAGGGGGCTTTCGGCTATGGCTACACCTTC. V gene TRBV12-3 or TRBV12-4 combines with J gene TRBJ1-2, with 8 bases lining up with TRBD1. There are 16 residues in the CDR3. Germline trimming cut 3 bases from V and 4 bases from J; bases unmatched to any gene: 10.